This TCR beta chain was captured by sequencing in a study of spatial heterogeneity in lung cancer. Across the whole study: Detection of beta-chain sequences consistently exceeded that of alpha-chain sequences. There were, on average, more than eight raw-read appearances for each unique TCR and UMI combination.

By share of the sample, this clonotype is medium-sized. Its antigen is not identified. This beta chain is a stray sequence in a library constructed for alpha chains; its clone size is not meaningful. The time point was: sample taken at primary tumor resection. Unsorted whole RNA from tumor, nontumor lung or frozen PBMC underwent sequencing. This CDR3 has 11 residues. Germline values: CDR1 SEHNR, CDR2 FQNEAQ (reference sequence). V was shortened by 5 bases and J by 6 bases, with 7 bases between the two germline ends. Unique molecular identifiers tagged every individual TCR cDNA molecule. TCRdb fed the 5' RACE reads into MiXCR, producing one record per CDR3 protein. Of under 5,000 distinct CDR3 sequences listed, roughly 6.9% are singletons. The study, taken as a whole, reports: Tumor mutation count correlated with how many alpha and beta TCRs expanded intratumorally.

The receptor comes from a male donor with early-stage non-small cell lung cancer. The rearrangement joins TRBV7-9 to TRBJ1-1; D is undetermined. Sample: lung tumor tissue, taken at surgery. CDR3 DNA: TGTGCCAGCAGCCACACAGCTGAAGCTTTCTTT. This gives the protein CASSHTAEAFF.